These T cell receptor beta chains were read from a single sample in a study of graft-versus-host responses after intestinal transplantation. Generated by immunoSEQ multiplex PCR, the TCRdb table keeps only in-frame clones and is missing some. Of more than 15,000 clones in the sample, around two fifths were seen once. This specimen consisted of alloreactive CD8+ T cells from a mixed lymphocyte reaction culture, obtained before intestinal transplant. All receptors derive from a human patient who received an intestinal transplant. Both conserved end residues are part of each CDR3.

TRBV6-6	CASSFGQNTEAFF
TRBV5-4	CASSPGGAGEQETQYF
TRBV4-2	CASSQEEAALTDTQYF
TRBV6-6	CASSYPAIPSYNEQFF
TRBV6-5	CASSPRDRTYEQYF
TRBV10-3	CAISDHGTAYPDTQYF
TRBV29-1	CSVDQPGGDGYTF
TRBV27	CASSLFRGLVETQYF
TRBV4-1	CASSQAVREEITGELFF
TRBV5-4	CASSFGYPDTEAFF
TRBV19	CATRTRRGGNQPQHF
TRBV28	CASSFWDVRNGELFF
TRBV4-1	CASSQDRRNTEAFF
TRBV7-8	CASSLVGQGARQNTEAFF
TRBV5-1	CASSATSGSVRETQYF
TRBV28	CASSFGVSYEQYF
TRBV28	CATSIPSGEQYF
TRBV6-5	CASSYVGADTEAFF
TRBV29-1	CSVERQGSQHF
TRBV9	CASSAAGGPSYEQYF
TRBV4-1	CASSQEKAVVYEQYF
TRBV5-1	CASSLVLTGGIKYGYTF
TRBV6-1	CASSSERVTYEQYF